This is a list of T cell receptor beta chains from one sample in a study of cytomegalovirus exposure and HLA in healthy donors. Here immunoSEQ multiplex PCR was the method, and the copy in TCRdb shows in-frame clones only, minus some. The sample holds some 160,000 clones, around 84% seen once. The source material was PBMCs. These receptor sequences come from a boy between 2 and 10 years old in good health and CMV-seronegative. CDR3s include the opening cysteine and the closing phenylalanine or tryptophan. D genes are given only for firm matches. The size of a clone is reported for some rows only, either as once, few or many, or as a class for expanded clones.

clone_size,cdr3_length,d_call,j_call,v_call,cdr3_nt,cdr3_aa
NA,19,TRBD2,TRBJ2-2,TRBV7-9,TGTTCCAGCAGCACGCGATCGACTAGCGGATTAATGAACACCGGGGAGCTGTTTTTT,CSSSTRSTSGLMNTGELFF
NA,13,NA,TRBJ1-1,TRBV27,TGTGCCAGCAGTGTACAGGTGAACACTGAAGCTTTCTTT,CASSVQVNTEAFF
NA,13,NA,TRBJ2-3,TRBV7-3,TGTGCCAGCAGCTTAGCAGGGCCAGATACGCAGTATTTT,CASSLAGPDTQYF
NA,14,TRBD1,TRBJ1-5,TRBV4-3,TGCGCCAGCAGCCTGCGACAGGGGGATCAGCCCCAGCATTTT,CASSLRQGDQPQHF
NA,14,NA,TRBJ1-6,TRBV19,TGTGCCTCCCTGTCCGGGGGAGCTGATTCACCCCTCCACTTT,CASLSGGADSPLHF
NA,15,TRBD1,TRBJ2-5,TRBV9,TGTGCCAGCAGCCGACAGGGGGCGTATAGGGGGACCCAGTACTTC,CASSRQGAYRGTQYF
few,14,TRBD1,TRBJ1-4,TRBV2,TGTGCCAGCAGTGGGGACAGGGTTGGTGAAAAACTGTTTTTT,CASSGDRVGEKLFF
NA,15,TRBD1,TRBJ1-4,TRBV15,TGTGCCACCAGCAGATACAGACAGGGGAATGAAAAACTGTTTTTT,CATSRYRQGNEKLFF
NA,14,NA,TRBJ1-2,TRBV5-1,TGCGCCAGCAGCACCCTCGACAGGAACTATGGCTACACCTTC,CASSTLDRNYGYTF
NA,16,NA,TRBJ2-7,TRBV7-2,TGTGCCAGCAGCTTATTGGGGGGGGCAGTTTCCTACGAGCAGTACTTC,CASSLLGGAVSYEQYF
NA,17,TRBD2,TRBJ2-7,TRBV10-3,TGTGCCATCAGTGGGACTAGCGGGAGGGCCGAACCCTACGAGCAGTACTTC,CAISGTSGRAEPYEQYF
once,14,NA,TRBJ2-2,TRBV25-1,TGTGCCAGCAGTAGGTCTGACAGCACCGGGGAGCTGTTTTTT,CASSRSDSTGELFF
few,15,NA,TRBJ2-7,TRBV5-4,TGTGCCAGCAGCTTGGCCACAGCAAACCGCTACGAGCAGTACTTC,CASSLATANRYEQYF
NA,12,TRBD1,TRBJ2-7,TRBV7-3,TGCGCCAGCAGTTCGACAGGGTCGCAGCAGTACTTC,CASSSTGSQQYF
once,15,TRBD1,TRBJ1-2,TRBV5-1,TGCGCCAGCAGCTTGGTCCCAGGGGGAGACTATGGCTACACCTTC,CASSLVPGGDYGYTF
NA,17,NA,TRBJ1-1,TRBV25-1,TGTGCCAGCAGTGAGACGAGCGGGATTTCGGTGAACACTGAAGCTTTCTTT,CASSETSGISVNTEAFF
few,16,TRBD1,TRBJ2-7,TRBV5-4,TGTGCCAGCAGCTTGTTTCCGGGACAGGAGAGCTTCGAGCAGTACTTC,CASSLFPGQESFEQYF
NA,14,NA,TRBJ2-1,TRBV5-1,TGCGCCAGCAGCTTGGCGGTCTCCTACAATGAGCAGTTCTTC,CASSLAVSYNEQFF
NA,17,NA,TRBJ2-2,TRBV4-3,TGCGCCAGCAGCCAAGGGGTCGGACAGACTAACACCGGGGAGCTGTTTTTT,CASSQGVGQTNTGELFF
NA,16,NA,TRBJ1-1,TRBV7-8,TGTGCCAGCAGCCCGAGGACGTCCGGTTGGAGGACTGAAGCTTTCTTT,CASSPRTSGWRTEAFF
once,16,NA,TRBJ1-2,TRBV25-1,TGTGCCAGCAGTGGGGCCGTCCCCCCTACTAACTATGGCTACACCTTC,CASSGAVPPTNYGYTF
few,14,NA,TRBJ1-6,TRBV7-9,TGTGCCAGCAGCTTAGTCCAGGGCAATTCACCCCTCCACTTT,CASSLVQGNSPLHF
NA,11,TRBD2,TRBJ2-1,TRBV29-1,TGCAGCGCCGGACTAGTTAGAGAGCAGTTCTTC,CSAGLVREQFF
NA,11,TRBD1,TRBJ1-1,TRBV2,TGTGCCAGCAGCGTCAAGACAGGGGTTATCTTT,CASSVKTGVIF
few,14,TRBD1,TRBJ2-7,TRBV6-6,TGTGCCAGCAGTTTGGGACAGGGGAGCGACGAGCAGTACTTC,CASSLGQGSDEQYF
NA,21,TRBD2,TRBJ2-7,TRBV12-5,TGTGCTAGTGCCCCTTTAGGGAGCGGGACCGCCGGTAAATTTATCTCCTACGAGCAGTACTTC,CASAPLGSGTAGKFISYEQYF
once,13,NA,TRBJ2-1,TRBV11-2,TGTGCCAGCAGTTTGGAGGGACCGAAAAAGCAGTTCTTC,CASSLEGPKKQFF
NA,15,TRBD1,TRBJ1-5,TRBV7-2,TGTGCCAGCAGCCCCGGACAGGGGAGGGTTGAGCCCCAGCATTTT,CASSPGQGRVEPQHF
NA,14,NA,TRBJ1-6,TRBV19,TGTGCCAGTAGTGAATTCAGTCTTAATTCACCCCTCCACTTT,CASSEFSLNSPLHF
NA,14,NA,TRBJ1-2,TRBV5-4,TGTGCCAGCAGCTTACCGAGCAGGGTGGATGGCTACACCTTC,CASSLPSRVDGYTF
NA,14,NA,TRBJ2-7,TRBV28,TGTGCCAGCAGTTTGGTGGAGCGGGCCTACGAGCAGTACTTC,CASSLVERAYEQYF
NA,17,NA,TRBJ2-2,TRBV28,TGTGCCAGCATGGGTCTAGGGGAACACGGGGGCACCGGGGAGCTGTTTTTT,CASMGLGEHGGTGELFF
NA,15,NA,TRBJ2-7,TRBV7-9,TGTGCCAGCAGCTTTTATCGGGACACTTCCTACGGGCAGTACTTC,CASSFYRDTSYGQYF